The next 18 T cell receptor beta chains were all read from a single sample in a study of blood T cell repertoires in COVID-19. The protocol was immunoSEQ multiplex PCR, while the TCRdb copy is restricted to in-frame clones and leaves out a portion. The sample lists 150,000 to 200,000 clones, approximately 89% seen once, with roughly 0.77% in the top ten. What was sequenced was PBMCs or T cells enriched from blood (not recorded which). These receptors were taken from a woman under 30 who had recovered from COVID-19.

The chain uses TRBV24-1 and TRBJ2-1, with 7 bases identical to TRBD1. Germline V lookup: CDR1 KGHDR, CDR2 SFDVKD. The CDR3 has 17 amino acids. The trim removed 2 bases at V and 8 bases at J, leaving 14 bases unmatched. The CDR3 nucleotides are TGTGCCACCAGTGATTCTAAGCGGAAAGCCCAGGGGGATGAGCAGTTCTTC. It translates to CATSDSKRKAQGDEQFF.

The V gene is TRBV24-1, the J gene TRBJ2-3; 13 positions agree with TRBD2. This CDR3 has 19 amino acids. V shed 3 bases, J shed 4 bases, and the junction held 12 bases outside the gene matches. Germline V gene lookup returns CDR1 KGHDR and CDR2 SFDVKD. The CDR3 loop is CATSDVGLAGTSRPDTQYF. The CDR3 nucleotides are TGTGCCACCAGTGATGTGGGACTAGCGGGGACCTCTCGCCCAGATACGCAGTATTTT.

The genes are TRBV4-1 and TRBJ1-4, with a weak D call TRBD1 (5 bases). The CDR3 is 15 residues long. Per the germline V gene, CDR1 is MGHRA and CDR2 is YSYEKL. The V and J ends lost 4 bases and 8 bases respectively, with 17 bases between them. Written as DNA, the CDR3 is TGCGCCAGCAGCCTGGTCGGGGGGAAACAAGAAAAACTGTTTTTT. Protein product: CASSLVGGKQEKLFF.

The chain joins TRBV4-2 to TRBJ2-7; possibly TRBD2 for D (7 bases). Germline V CDR1 and CDR2: LGHNA, YNFKEQ. Between the trimmed V and J ends, which lost 2 bases and 3 bases, there was a span of 20 bases. This CDR3 comprises 17 residues. The chain's CDR3 is CASSQKGEGTNIYEQYF. The DNA of the CDR3 is TGTGCCAGCAGCCAAAAAGGGGAGGGGACAAATATCTACGAGCAGTACTTC.

V usage is TRBV7-2 and J usage is TRBJ1-5, with TRBD1 identical over 7 bases. Trimming removed 5 bases from V and 5 bases from J; junction bases left unmatched: 6. The CDR3 consists of 14 residues. From germline, CDR1 is SGHTA and CDR2 FQGNSA. CDR3 protein: CASSLRQGHQPQHF. Here the CDR3 DNA reads TGTGCCAGCAGCCTCCGACAGGGCCATCAGCCCCAGCATTTT.

V usage is TRBV18 and J usage is TRBJ1-4; 8 nucleotides align to TRBD1. The junction had 5 bases not matched to a gene; V was cut back by 2 bases and J by 3 bases. Per the germline V gene, CDR1 is KGHSH and CDR2 is LQKENI. The CDR3 totals 16 residues. The CDR3 coding sequence is TGTGCCAGCTCACCAAGAACAGGGGGACCTAATGAAAAACTGTTTTTT. Its protein product is CASSPRTGGPNEKLFF.

This chain uses TRBV7-2 with TRBJ1-1; D remains ambiguous. Trimming shortened V by 5 bases and J by 0 bases, and 10 bases separated the two germline ends. Germline loops: CDR1 SGHTA, CDR2 FQGNSA. The CDR3 runs to 14 residues. DNA for the CDR3: TGTGCCAGCAGCCCTGGCCCTCTGAACACTGAAGCTTTCTTT. Amino acid sequence: CASSPGPLNTEAFF.

This clone was detected a few times. The chain links TRBV7-9 to TRBJ2-7; TRBD1 might be the D (6 bases). The V end was cut by 4 bases, the J end by 3 bases, with 10 bases between. Germline V lookup: CDR1 SEHNR, CDR2 FQNEAQ (reference sequence). The CDR3 is 13 residues long. The CDR3 DNA is TGTGCCAGCAGCTCGACAGGAGGCTACGAGCAGTACTTC. It yields the protein CASSSTGGYEQYF.

CDR3 in amino acids: CASSPQREFNEQYF. The CDR3 nucleotides read TGTGCCAGTAGTCCTCAGCGGGAGTTCAACGAGCAGTACTTC. The chain links TRBV19 to TRBJ2-7; TRBD2 matches 8 bases. Per germline, CDR1 LNHDA and CDR2 SQIVND (reference sequence). This CDR3 is 14 amino acids long. Trimming removed 5 bases from V and 5 bases from J; junction bases left unmatched: 8.

The chain combines TRBV4-2 with TRBJ2-2; no clear D. Trimming shortened V by 0 bases and J by 9 bases, and 8 bases separated the two germline ends. The germline V gene encodes CDR1 LGHNA and CDR2 YNFKEQ. There are 13 residues in the CDR3. The CDR3: CASSQDQRRELFF. For the CDR3, the DNA is TGTGCCAGCAGCCAAGACCAGAGGCGGGAGCTGTTTTTT.

The V and J genes are TRBV6-5 and TRBJ2-5; 7 nucleotides match TRBD2. This CDR3 is built from 13 residues. Looked up from germline, CDR1 is MNHEY and CDR2 is SVGAGI. J gave up 4 bases and V 6 bases, and 5 bases lay outside the gene matches. CDR3 bases: TGTGCCAGCAGCGGGAGGTTGCTAGAGACCCAGTACTTC. It yields the protein CASSGRLLETQYF.

The chain recombines TRBV29-1 with TRBJ1-5; 11 nucleotides agree with TRBD1. Germline assignment: CDR1 SQVTM and CDR2 ANQGSEA. Trimming at V came to 6 bases and at J to 3 bases, leaving 7 bases not matched to a gene. The CDR3 has 15 amino acids. Here the CDR3 reads CSVAGTGGSNQPQHF. The DNA of the CDR3 is TGCAGCGTCGCCGGGACAGGGGGATCCAATCAGCCCCAGCATTTT.

This rearrangement joins TRBV29-1 to TRBJ2-5, with TRBD1 matching 9 bases. CDR1 and CDR2 from the germline V gene are SQVTM and ANQGSEA. Losses at the gene ends were 3 bases for V and 3 bases for J; bases not matched to a gene: 8. The CDR3 covers 15 residues. In DNA, the CDR3 is TGCAGCGTTGAGGGGGGACAGGGAGTCGAAGAGACCCAGTACTTC. It specifies CSVEGGQGVEETQYF.

The genes are TRBV7-9 and TRBJ2-1; D might be TRBD1 (7 bases). V gave up 3 bases and J gave up 8 bases, with 14 bases separating them. The CDR3 has 14 residues. Germline CDR1 is SEHNR and CDR2 is FQNEAQ (reference sequence). CDR3 region: CASSFNVRGDEQFF. As DNA, the CDR3 is TGTGCCAGCAGCTTTAACGTCAGGGGGGATGAGCAGTTCTTC.

V usage is TRBV20-1 and J usage is TRBJ2-1; D perhaps matches TRBD2 (6 bases). CDR3 length equals 11 residues. CDR1 is DFQATT and CDR2 is SNEGSKA in the germline V gene (reference sequence). Trimming removed 5 bases from V and 8 bases from J, with 10 bases in between. CDR3 DNA: TGCAGTGCTGCGACTAGTTATGAGCAGTTCTTC. Its protein product is CSAATSYEQFF.

V and J are TRBV27 and TRBJ2-2; 9 nucleotides line up with TRBD1. Germline CDR1 is MNHEY and CDR2 is SMNVEV (reference sequence). The CDR3 has 16 amino acids. After removal of 5 bases from V and 2 bases from J, the junction contained 6 bases not matched to a gene. The CDR3 reads CASSVTGGINTGELFF. For the CDR3, the DNA is TGTGCCAGCAGTGTCACAGGGGGCATCAACACCGGGGAGCTGTTTTTT.

CDR3 in amino acids: CASSQTGGSYNEQFF. CDR3 DNA sequence: TGTGCCAGCAGCCAGACAGGGGGATCCTACAATGAGCAGTTCTTC. V gene TRBV11-2 combines with J gene TRBJ2-1, with TRBD1 matching 9 bases. The germline V gene encodes CDR1 SGHAT and CDR2 FQNNGV. With V trimmed by 5 bases and J by 1 base, 3 bases remained unmatched. The CDR3 consists of 15 residues.

This chain uses TRBV3-1 (or the pseudogene TRBV3-2) with TRBJ1-6; 9 bases align to TRBD1. CDR1 and CDR2 (germline): LGHDT, YNNKEL (reference sequence). The CDR3 is 16 residues long. The ends lost 0 bases at V and 9 bases at J; junction bases unmatched: 6. This CDR3 is CASSQDMQDRGSPLHF. The CDR3 DNA follows: TGTGCCAGCAGCCAAGACATGCAGGACAGGGGTTCACCCCTCCACTTT.